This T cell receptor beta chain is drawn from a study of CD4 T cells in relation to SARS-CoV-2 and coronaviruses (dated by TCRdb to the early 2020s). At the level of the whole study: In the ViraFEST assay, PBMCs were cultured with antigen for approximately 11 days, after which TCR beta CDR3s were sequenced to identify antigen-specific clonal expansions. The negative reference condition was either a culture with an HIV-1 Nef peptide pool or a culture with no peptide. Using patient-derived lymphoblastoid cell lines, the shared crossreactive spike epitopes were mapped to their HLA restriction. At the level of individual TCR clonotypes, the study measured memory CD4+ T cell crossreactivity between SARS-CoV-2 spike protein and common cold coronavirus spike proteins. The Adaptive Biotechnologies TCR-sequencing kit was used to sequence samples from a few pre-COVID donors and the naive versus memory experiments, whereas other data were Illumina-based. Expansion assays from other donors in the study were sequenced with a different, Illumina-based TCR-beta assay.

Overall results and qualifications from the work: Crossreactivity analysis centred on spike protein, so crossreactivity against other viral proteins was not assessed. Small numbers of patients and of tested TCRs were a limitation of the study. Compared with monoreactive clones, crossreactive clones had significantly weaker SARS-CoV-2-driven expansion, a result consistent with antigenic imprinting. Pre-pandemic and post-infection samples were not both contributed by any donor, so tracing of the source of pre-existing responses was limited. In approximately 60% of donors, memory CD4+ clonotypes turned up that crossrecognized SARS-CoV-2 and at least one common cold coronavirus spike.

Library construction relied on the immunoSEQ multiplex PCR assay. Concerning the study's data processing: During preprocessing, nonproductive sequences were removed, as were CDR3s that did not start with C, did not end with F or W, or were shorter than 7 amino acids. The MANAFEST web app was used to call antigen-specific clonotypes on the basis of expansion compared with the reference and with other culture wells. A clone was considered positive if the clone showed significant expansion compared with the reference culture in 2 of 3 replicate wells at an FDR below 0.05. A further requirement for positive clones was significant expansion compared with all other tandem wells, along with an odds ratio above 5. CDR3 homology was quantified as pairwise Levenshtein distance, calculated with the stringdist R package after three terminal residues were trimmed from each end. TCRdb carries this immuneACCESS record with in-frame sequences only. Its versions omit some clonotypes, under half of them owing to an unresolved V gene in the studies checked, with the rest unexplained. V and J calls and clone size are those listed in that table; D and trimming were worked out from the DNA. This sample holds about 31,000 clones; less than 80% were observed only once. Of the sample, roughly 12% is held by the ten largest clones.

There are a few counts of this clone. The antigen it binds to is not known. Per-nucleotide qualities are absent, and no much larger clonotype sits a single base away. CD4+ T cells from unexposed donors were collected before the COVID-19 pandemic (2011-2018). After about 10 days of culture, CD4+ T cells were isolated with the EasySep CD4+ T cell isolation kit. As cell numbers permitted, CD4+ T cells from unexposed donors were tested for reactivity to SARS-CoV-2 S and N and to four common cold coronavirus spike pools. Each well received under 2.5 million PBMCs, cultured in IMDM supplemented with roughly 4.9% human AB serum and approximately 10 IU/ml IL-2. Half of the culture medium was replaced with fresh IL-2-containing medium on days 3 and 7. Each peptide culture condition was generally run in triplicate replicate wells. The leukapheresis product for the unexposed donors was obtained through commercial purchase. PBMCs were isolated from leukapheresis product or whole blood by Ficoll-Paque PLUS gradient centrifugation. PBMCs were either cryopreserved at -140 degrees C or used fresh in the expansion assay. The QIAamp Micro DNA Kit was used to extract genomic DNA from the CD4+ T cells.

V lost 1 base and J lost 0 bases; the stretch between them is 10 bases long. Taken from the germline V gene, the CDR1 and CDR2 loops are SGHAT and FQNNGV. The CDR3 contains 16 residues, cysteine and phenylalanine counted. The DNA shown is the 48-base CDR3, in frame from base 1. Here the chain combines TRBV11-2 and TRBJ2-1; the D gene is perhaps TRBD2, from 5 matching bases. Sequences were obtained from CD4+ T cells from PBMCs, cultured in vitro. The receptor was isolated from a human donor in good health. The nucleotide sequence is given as TGTGCCAGCAGCTTAGGCCTAGCCCCCTCCTACAATGAGCAGTTCTTC. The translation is CASSLGLAPSYNEQFF.